Presented here are 8 T cell receptor beta chains from one specimen sequenced in a study of Tregs in tolerant kidney transplant recipients. Repertoires were generated with immunoSEQ multiplex PCR, while TCRdb's copy carries only in-frame clones and drops some. The sample lists roughly 120,000 clones, roughly 92% occurring once. The sequenced material came from CD4+ T cells from blood. The source of these receptors is a human donor in good health.

The chain recombines TRBV15 with TRBJ1-6, with D unclear. This CDR3 contains 17 residues. The ends were cut back, 0 bases at V and 0 bases at J, with 9 bases in the middle. Looked up from germline, CDR1 is LNHNV and CDR2 is YYDKDF (reference sequence). In DNA form, the CDR3 reads TGTGCCACCAGCAGAGATCCCATCGTCTCCTATAATTCACCCCTCCACTTT. This gives the protein CATSRDPIVSYNSPLHF.

The gene calls are TRBV11-2 and TRBJ2-3; D is unresolved. CDR3 length: 11 residues. Trimming took 5 bases from V and 2 from J, leaving 2 bases between them. CDR1 is SGHAT, CDR2 FQNNGV, per germline. CDR3 protein: CASSITDTQYF. CDR3 DNA: TGTGCCAGCAGCATCACAGATACGCAGTATTTT. Full variable domain (outside the CDR3, taken from reference TRBV11-2 and TRBJ2-3): EAGVAQSPRYKIIEKRQSVAFWCNPISGHATLYWYQQILGQGPKLLIQFQNNGVVDDSQLPKDRFSAERLKGVDSTLKIQPAKLEDSAVYLCASSITDTQYFGPGTRLTVL.

The J gene is TRBJ1-2, the V gene TRBV7-9; D gene unclear. The germline V and J ends were trimmed by 1 base and 3 bases, with 12 bases remaining between them. The CDR3 totals 15 residues. Germline loops: CDR1 SEHNR, CDR2 FQNEAQ (reference sequence). The CDR3 protein is CASSLGTGIYYGYTF. The CDR3 nucleotides are TGTGCCAGCAGCTTAGGCACCGGGATCTACTATGGCTACACCTTC.

The rearrangement joins TRBV2 to TRBJ1-5, with unresolved D. The CDR3 has 13 residues. From germline, CDR1 is SNHLY and CDR2 FYNNEI. V was trimmed by 5 bases and J by 2 bases, leaving 7 bases between them. The CDR3 sequence is CASSSDGNQPQHF. In DNA, the CDR3 is TGTGCCAGCAGTTCGGATGGCAATCAGCCCCAGCATTTT. The whole variable domain, filled in from reference TRBV2 and TRBJ1-5, reads EPEVTQTPSHQVTQMGQEVILRCVPISNHLYFYWYRQILGQKVEFLVSFYNNEISEKSEIFDDQFSVERPDGSNFTLKIRSTKLEDSAMYFCASSSDGNQPQHFGDGTRLSIL.

This chain links TRBV19 with TRBJ1-4, with D hard to call. The CDR3 sequence is 15 residues long. Trimming stripped 6 bases from V and 5 bases from J, with 16 bases between. The germline CDR1 and CDR2 sequences are LNHDA and SQIVND (reference sequence). The CDR3 spells CASRDRSQINEKLFF. The DNA for the CDR3 is TGTGCCAGTAGGGACCGGAGCCAGATAAATGAAAAACTGTTTTTT.

The V and J genes are TRBV4-1 and TRBJ1-5; D gene ambiguous. From germline, CDR1 is MGHRA and CDR2 YSYEKL. V dropped 1 base and J dropped 3 bases, with 7 bases sitting between them. There are 14 residues in the CDR3. The CDR3 bases are TGCGCCAGCAGCCAAGGGCAGGCCAATCAGCCCCAGCATTTT. Amino acids: CASSQGQANQPQHF.

The J gene is TRBJ1-2, the V gene TRBV19, with D maybe TRBD1 (5 bases). Germline V lookup: CDR1 LNHDA, CDR2 SQIVND (reference sequence). The CDR3 runs 13 residues. Trimming shortened V by 4 bases and J by 7 bases, and 13 bases separated the two germline ends. CDR3 sequence (DNA): TGTGCCAGTAGTACATCAGGGATTCTTGGCTACACCTTC. This codes for CASSTSGILGYTF.

The chain is built from TRBV11-2 and TRBJ2-1, with 11 bases identical to TRBD1. Per the germline V gene, CDR1 is SGHAT and CDR2 is FQNNGV. This CDR3 is built from 15 residues. The junction had 5 bases not matched to a gene; V was cut back by 5 bases and J by 5 bases. DNA of the CDR3: TGTGCCAGCAGCACCGGGACAGGGGGACACAATGAGCAGTTCTTC. This sequence encodes CASSTGTGGHNEQFF.